Here is one T cell receptor beta chain with its context. Without exception, participants with HIV were treated in the United States. The libraries were made with immunoSEQ v3.0 at survey level. Roughly 35,000-55,000 T-cell genomes per sample were the sequencing target. Sequencing used immunoSEQ multiplex PCR; TCRdb keeps in-frame clones, though not all of them. The sample holds tens of thousands of clones, 85% seen once. The data are from a study of long-term antiretroviral therapy in people with HIV. Germline V gene lookup returns CDR1 SGHVS and CDR2 FQNEAQ. Trimming removed 0 bases from V and 1 base from J; junction bases left unmatched: 11. The CDR3 runs 19 residues.

This material consisted of unsorted PBMCs, taken 4.8 to 5 years after starting antiretroviral therapy. The sequence came from a man aged 40-49 years with HIV. This chain links TRBV7-8 with TRBJ2-4; 8 nucleotides align to TRBD2. DNA of the CDR3: TGTGCCAGCAGCTTAGCGGTCCCGGGGGGGGCCTCCGCCAAAAACATTCAGTACTTC. Its protein is CASSLAVPGGASAKNIQYF.